Listed below are T cell receptor beta chains from one sample, sequenced in a study of control samples from healthy donors and cancer patients. TCRdb's copy holds only in-frame clones and misses some; the assay was immunoSEQ multiplex PCR. This sample carries 100,000 to 150,000 clones, over 80% of them seen once, and the ten largest clones take under 0.7%. Sequences were obtained from PBMCs. All receptors come from an elderly man with head and neck cancer. CDR3s include the opening cysteine and the closing phenylalanine or tryptophan. A D gene is named only where the DNA matches it firmly. Part of the rows lack a size; the others show once, few, many or a class for expanded clones.

once	TRBV25-1	TRBJ2-5	TRBD2	TGTGCCAGCAGTGAAGCGGGGGGAGGGAGCCAAGAGACCCAGTACTTC	CASSEAGGGSQETQYF
.	TRBV19	TRBJ2-1	TRBD2	TGTGCCAGTAGTATAGATGGACTAGCGGGAGCCTACAATGAGCAGTTCTTC	CASSIDGLAGAYNEQFF
.	TRBV12-2	TRBJ1-2	.	TGTGCGACGAACAGGGGGCTGACGTCTGGCTACACCTTC	CATNRGLTSGYTF
.	TRBV19	TRBJ2-1	.	TGTGCCAGTAGTATACAGGGCAATCAGCAGTTCTTC	CASSIQGNQQFF
.	TRBV6-6	TRBJ2-1	TRBD1	TGTGCCAGCAGCGCCCCGACAGGGGGCGGAGGAAATGAGCAGTTCTTC	CASSAPTGGGGNEQFF
.	TRBV18	TRBJ1-1	.	TGTGCCAGCTCACCTATGGGGGGTCAGGAAGCTTTCTTT	CASSPMGGQEAFF
few	TRBV6-6	TRBJ1-6	.	TGTGCCAGCTGCGTCGGGGTCGCCAATTCACCCCTCCACTTT	CASCVGVANSPLHF
.	TRBV5-4	TRBJ2-3	.	TGTGCCAGCAGCGGTACGGGACACCGAATGACAGATACGCAGTATTTT	CASSGTGHRMTDTQYF
.	TRBV10-1	TRBJ2-5	TRBD2	TGCGCCAGCAGTGGTGGTGGAGCGGGGGCTCAAGAGACCCAGTACTTC	CASSGGGAGAQETQYF
.	TRBV27	TRBJ2-7	.	TGTGCCAGCAGTTTAAAATTATCCTACGAGCAGTACTTC	CASSLKLSYEQYF
.	TRBV5-4	TRBJ2-7	TRBD2	TGTGCCAGCAGCGTTCGGACTAGCTCCTACGAGCAGTACTTC	CASSVRTSSYEQYF
.	TRBV7-9	TRBJ1-5	TRBD1	TGTGCCAGCAGCTTAGGACAGGGAGGACAGCCCCAGCATTTT	CASSLGQGGQPQHF
.	TRBV5-4	TRBJ1-6	.	TGTGCCAGCAGCTTGTGGGGGTCGGGTTCACCCCTCCACTTT	CASSLWGSGSPLHF
.	TRBV7-9	TRBJ1-4	.	TGTGCCAGCAGCTTCAGGCGTGCTAATGAAAAACTGTTTTTT	CASSFRRANEKLFF
.	TRBV5-4	TRBJ2-7	TRBD1	TGTGCCAGCAGCCGAGGACAGGGGGGAACATACGAGCAGTACTTC	CASSRGQGGTYEQYF
.	TRBV7-9	TRBJ1-1	.	TGTGCCAGCAGCCCAGTGGACACTGAAGCTTTCTTT	CASSPVDTEAFF
once	TRBV2	TRBJ1-5	TRBD1	TGTGCCAGCAGGACAAACAGGGGTAATCAGCCCCAGCATTTT	CASRTNRGNQPQHF
.	TRBV12-3/TRBV12-4	TRBJ2-3	.	TGTGCCAGCAGCCGAGTTTCTACGCAGTATTTT	CASSRVSTQYF
.	TRBV6-2/TRBV6-3	TRBJ2-7	.	TGTGCCAGCAGTTACTCGAGGGCCTTACCCCACGAGCAGTACTTC	CASSYSRALPHEQYF
.	TRBV5-5	TRBJ2-1	.	TGTGCCAGCAGCTTGTTAGCAACCGGGTACAATGAGCAGTTCTTC	CASSLLATGYNEQFF
.	TRBV11-2	TRBJ2-3	.	TGTGCCAGCAGCTTAGTGTGGGGGGCTACCACAGATACGCAGTATTTT	CASSLVWGATTDTQYF
.	TRBV21-1	TRBJ1-5	.	TGTGCCAGCAGCACAAGCGGAGATCAGCCCCAGCATTTT	CASSTSGDQPQHF
.	TRBV10-1	TRBJ2-2	TRBD1	TGCGCCAGCAGAGCCGGGACAGGGGGCTCAGTCGGGGAGCTGTTTTTT	CASRAGTGGSVGELFF
.	TRBV9	TRBJ2-1	TRBD2	TGTGCCAGCAGCGTCCTGGCTAGCGGTTTAGATGAGCAGTTCTTC	CASSVLASGLDEQFF
.	TRBV27	TRBJ2-7	.	TGTGCCAGCAACTCCGGCTCAACCCTGAAGTACGAGCAGTACTTC	CASNSGSTLKYEQYF
.	TRBV2	TRBJ1-4	.	TGTGCCAGCACTGAAAATGAAAAACTGTTTTTT	CASTENEKLFF
.	TRBV6-1	TRBJ2-3	.	TGTGCCAGCAGTGCCCTACCTCTAGCCACTAGCACAGATACGCAGTATTTT	CASSALPLATSTDTQYF
.	TRBV9	TRBJ1-2	.	TGTGCCAGCAGCGTAGAGGCCCAGGGACCGGGACTGCACTATGGCTACACCTTC	CASSVEAQGPGLHYGYTF
.	TRBV5-1	TRBJ2-2	.	TGCGCCAGCAGCTTGGTGGTAGCCGGGGAGCTGTTTTTT	CASSLVVAGELFF